Below, one T cell receptor (beta chain) is given with its context. Its antigen remains unidentified. Germline V gene data show CDR1 as SGHAT and CDR2 as FQDESV (reference sequence). The V end was cut by 7 bases, the J end by 4 bases, with 11 bases between. The CDR3 consists of 12 residues. This sample was taken from a study of T cells after yellow fever vaccination. Regarding the study as a whole: Only a minor proportion of clonotypes was detected across both CD4 and CD8 compartments.

TCRdb reprocessed the 5' RACE reads with MiXCR, giving one entry per CDR3 protein. The data show 100,000 to 150,000 distinct CDR3 sequences, with approximately 14% seen just once and more than 40% held by the top ten. The sequence derives from a man between 18 and 29 years old who received the YFV17D yellow fever vaccine. The chain couples TRBV11-1 to TRBJ2-7; D perhaps matches TRBD1 (6 bases). This material consisted of CD8+ T cells sorted from PBMCs, taken 5 days after the yellow fever booster vaccination. CDR3 nucleotides: TGTGCCAGCAAAGGGGGTCGTTACGAGCAGTACTTC. Protein sequence: CASKGGRYEQYF. The whole variable domain, remainder taken from reference TRBV11-1 and TRBJ2-7, is EAEVAQSPRYKITEKSQAVAFWCDPISGHATLYWYRQILGQGPELLVQFQDESVVDDSQLPKDRFSAERLKGVDSTLKIQPAELGDSAMYLCASKGGRYEQYFGPGTRLTVT.